The rows below give T cell receptor beta chains drawn from one sample of a study of cytomegalovirus exposure and HLA in healthy donors. The repertoire was sequenced with immunoSEQ multiplex PCR; TCRdb's copy has only in-frame clones and lacks some. The repertoire has more than 150,000 clones, about four fifths of them found once; the top ten carry around 5.9%. Sequencing was carried out using PBMCs. The receptors originated from a woman aged 25 to 39 in good health and CMV-seropositive. The CDR3 runs from the conserved cysteine through the conserved F or W. The D gene is left open where the match is weak. Size tells how often a clone was seen (once, few, many) or the class of an expanded clone, and some rows leave it out.

D	J	V	size	DNA	CDR3
-	TRBJ2-3	TRBV27	-	TGTGCCAGCAGGGGGGGTTCTCGGTCTTCAGATACGCAGTATTTT	CASRGGSRSSDTQYF
TRBD1	TRBJ2-7	TRBV5-5	-	TGTGCCAGCAGCCCGGGGACGGACAGGTGGAGCTCCTACGAGCAGTACTTC	CASSPGTDRWSSYEQYF
-	TRBJ2-6	TRBV10-2	once	TGCGCCAGCAGTGGGACTCCTGGTGCCAACGTCCTGACTTTC	CASSGTPGANVLTF
-	TRBJ1-1	TRBV6-4	-	TGTGCCAGCAGTGAGGCAATGAACACTGAAGCTTTCTTT	CASSEAMNTEAFF
-	TRBJ2-3	TRBV10-1	-	TGCGCCAGCAGTGAAGGTAGAACCCGAGGTACGCAGTATTTT	CASSEGRTRGTQYF
-	TRBJ1-5	TRBV6-1	-	TGTGCCAGCAGTCAGGGTCAGCCCCAGCATTTT	CASSQGQPQHF
TRBD2	TRBJ2-1	TRBV5-1	-	TGCGCCAGCAGCTTGCGGGGAGGGATTGAGCAGTTCTTC	CASSLRGGIEQFF
TRBD2	TRBJ2-1	TRBV7-7	-	TGTGCTAGCAGCTTAAAAGCTAGCGGGAGCCGGGACGAGCAGTTCTTC	CASSLKASGSRDEQFF
TRBD1	TRBJ1-5	TRBV27	few	TGTGCCAGCAGTTTTAGTGGACAGGGTGATCAGCCCCAGCATTTT	CASSFSGQGDQPQHF
-	TRBJ2-3	TRBV5-4	-	TGTGCCAGCAGCTTGGGGGCGGGGGCCAGCACAGATACGCAGTATTTT	CASSLGAGASTDTQYF
TRBD2	TRBJ2-2	TRBV7-3	-	TGTGCCTCAAGGGAGGGGTTGGCCGGGGAGCTGTTTTTT	CASREGLAGELFF
TRBD1	TRBJ1-6	TRBV4-2	-	TGTGCCAGCAGCCCCCCGGGACAGAATAATTCACCCCTCCACTTT	CASSPPGQNNSPLHF
-	TRBJ1-2	TRBV27	-	TGTGCCAGCAGTTTATTGTCAGAGGGTGGCGGCTACACCTTC	CASSLLSEGGGYTF
TRBD1	TRBJ2-2	TRBV7-3	-	TGTGCCAGCAGCTTACGGGGACAGACTACGAACACCGGGGAGCTGTTTTTT	CASSLRGQTTNTGELFF
-	TRBJ1-2	TRBV11-2	-	TGTGCCAGCAGCTTTTACGCAGAAGATAACTATGGCTACACCTTC	CASSFYAEDNYGYTF
-	TRBJ2-6	TRBV4-1	-	TGCGCCAGCAGCCAAGATCCGAGAAGCTCTGGGGCCAACGTCCTGACTTTC	CASSQDPRSSGANVLTF
-	TRBJ2-7	TRBV14	few	TGTGCCAGCAGCCAAGACGGGTGGGGGTTAAGACGGGAGAGCTACGAGCAGTACTTC	CASSQDGWGLRRESYEQYF
-	TRBJ1-1	TRBV19	-	TGTGCCAGTAGTAACGGGAACACTGAAGCTTTCTTT	CASSNGNTEAFF
-	TRBJ2-7	TRBV5-4	-	TGTGCCAGCAGCTTTGGTCCCCGGTCATACTACGAGCAGTACTTC	CASSFGPRSYYEQYF
-	TRBJ2-1	TRBV5-4	-	TGTGCCAGCAGCTTGGACCAGAACTCCTACAATGAGCAGTTCTTC	CASSLDQNSYNEQFF
-	TRBJ1-2	TRBV6-6	-	TGTGCCAGCAGTCACGAAACAGGGACTGGCTACACCTTC	CASSHETGTGYTF
-	TRBJ1-2	TRBV6-6	-	TGTGCCAGCAGTCAAAATTCAGGGGGCTACACCTTC	CASSQNSGGYTF
TRBD1	TRBJ2-1	TRBV5-4	-	TGTGCCAGCAGCCAGACAGGGTTTGAGCAGTTCTTC	CASSQTGFEQFF
-	TRBJ1-3	TRBV7-6	-	TGTGCCAGCAGCTCCCGTAGTGCGAGCTCTGGAAACACCATATATTTT	CASSSRSASSGNTIYF
TRBD1	TRBJ1-5	TRBV10-2	few	TGCGCCAGCAGTTCACGGACAGGGCCTAATAGCAATCAGCCCCAGCATTTT	CASSSRTGPNSNQPQHF
TRBD1	TRBJ1-5	TRBV27	-	TGTGCCAGCAGGCAACGACAGGGGTTAACTCAGCCCCAGCATTTT	CASRQRQGLTQPQHF
-	TRBJ1-1	TRBV28	-	TGTGCCAGCAGTTTTTCCGACAGGCCGAACACTGAAGCTTTCTTT	CASSFSDRPNTEAFF
-	TRBJ2-5	TRBV27	-	TGTGCCAGCAGTTTTTTGAGTTCGGAGACCCAGTACTTC	CASSFLSSETQYF
TRBD2	TRBJ2-2	TRBV5-1	-	TGCGCCAGCAGCCCGGCGGGGGGGAACACCGGGGAGCTGTTTTTT	CASSPAGGNTGELFF